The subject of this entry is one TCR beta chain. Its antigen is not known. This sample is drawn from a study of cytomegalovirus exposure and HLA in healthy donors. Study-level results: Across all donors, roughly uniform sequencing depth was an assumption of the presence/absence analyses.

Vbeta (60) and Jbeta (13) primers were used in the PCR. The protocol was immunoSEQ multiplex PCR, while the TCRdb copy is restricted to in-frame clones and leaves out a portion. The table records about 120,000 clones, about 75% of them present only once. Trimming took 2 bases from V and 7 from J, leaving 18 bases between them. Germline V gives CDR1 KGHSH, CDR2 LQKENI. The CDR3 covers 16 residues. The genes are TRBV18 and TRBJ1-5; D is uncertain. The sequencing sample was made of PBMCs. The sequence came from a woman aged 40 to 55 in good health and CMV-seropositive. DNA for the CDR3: TGTGCCAGCTCACCATTTGATAATGACTCGGGACAGCCCCAGCATTTT. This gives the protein CASSPFDNDSGQPQHF.